A selection of T cell receptor beta chains follows, all from one sample in a study of blood T cell repertoires in COVID-19. Some clones are missing from TCRdb's copy, which holds only in-frame ones; the method was immunoSEQ multiplex PCR. The sample has roughly 17,000 clones, over 85% seen once. The sequenced sample consisted of peripheral blood. These receptors all stem from a human donor in a cohort sampled during active COVID-19. Each CDR3 is given with its conserved first and last residue. D genes are given only for firm matches. Size values are once, few and many counts, or a class for expanded clones, and some rows have none.

v_call	d_call	clone_size	j_call	cdr3_aa	cdr3_nt
TRBV5-1	.	once	TRBJ1-4	CASSLFGSEKLFF	TGCGCCAGCAGCTTGTTTGGCAGTGAAAAACTGTTTTTT
TRBV2	TRBD1	.	TRBJ1-4	CASLPDRARVEKLFF	TGTGCCAGCCTTCCCGACAGGGCGCGGGTTGAAAAACTGTTTTTT
TRBV18	.	.	TRBJ2-2	CASSKPGTSNTGELFF	TGTGCCAGCTCGAAACCCGGGACATCGAACACCGGGGAGCTGTTTTTT
TRBV9	TRBD1	.	TRBJ2-6	CASSVGTGSGANVLTF	TGTGCCAGCAGCGTAGGGACAGGGTCTGGGGCCAACGTCCTGACTTTC
TRBV2	.	.	TRBJ2-7	CASTRSGTLSYEQYF	TGTGCCAGCACCCGAAGCGGGACACTCTCCTACGAGCAGTACTTC
TRBV7-3	.	.	TRBJ1-1	CASSPNPGDLNTEAFF	TGTGCCAGCAGCCCCAACCCCGGGGATCTGAACACTGAAGCTTTCTTT
TRBV5-6	.	.	TRBJ1-5	CASSQGFSNQPQHF	TGTGCCAGCAGTCAGGGCTTTAGCAATCAGCCCCAGCATTTT
TRBV28	TRBD1	.	TRBJ1-5	CASRTGGVQPQHF	TGTGCCAGCAGAACAGGGGGCGTTCAGCCCCAGCATTTT
TRBV28	TRBD1	.	TRBJ1-1	CASSSTSGRGLLEAFF	TGTGCCAGCAGTTCCACGTCGGGCAGGGGGCTCCTTGAAGCTTTCTTT
TRBV5-5	TRBD2	.	TRBJ2-2	CASSLVLAGGSGELFF	TGTGCCAGCAGCTTGGTACTAGCGGGAGGGAGCGGGGAGCTGTTTTTT
TRBV19	.	.	TRBJ1-5	CASAQQVNQPQHF	TGTGCCAGTGCGCAACAGGTCAATCAGCCCCAGCATTTT
TRBV10-3	.	.	TRBJ1-2	CAISESALSNYGYTF	TGTGCCATCAGTGAGTCTGCGCTGAGTAACTATGGCTACACCTTC
TRBV28	TRBD2	.	TRBJ2-1	CASRQTSGRPHNEQFF	TGTGCCAGCAGACAAACTAGCGGGAGACCCCACAATGAGCAGTTCTTC
TRBV7-8	.	.	TRBJ2-7	CASSLGVGTKTYEQYF	TGTGCCAGCAGCCTAGGAGTTGGGACAAAGACCTACGAGCAGTACTTC
TRBV18	.	.	TRBJ2-3	CASSPPSASTDTQYF	TGTGCCAGCTCACCCCCGAGTGCTAGCACAGATACGCAGTATTTT
TRBV7-9	TRBD2	.	TRBJ2-5	CASSLGTSGGPVQETQYF	TGTGCCAGCAGCTTGGGCACTAGCGGGGGACCAGTCCAAGAGACCCAGTACTTC
TRBV19	TRBD1	.	TRBJ1-3	CASTGTGHSGNTIYF	TGTGCCAGTACCGGGACAGGGCACTCTGGAAACACCATATATTTT
TRBV19	.	.	TRBJ1-4	CASVGHRIGKLFF	TGTGCCAGTGTCGGACATCGGATAGGGAAACTGTTTTTT
TRBV4-2	TRBD1	.	TRBJ1-5	CASSQDPDRDNQPQHF	TGTGCCAGCAGCCAAGATCCCGACAGGGACAATCAGCCCCAGCATTTT
TRBV11-2	TRBD1	.	TRBJ1-2	CASSLTGTGVDYGYTF	TGTGCCAGCAGCTTGACCGGGACAGGGGTCGACTATGGCTACACCTTC
TRBV25-1	.	.	TRBJ1-1	CASRRDRLSFF	TGTGCCAGCAGGCGGGACCGATTAAGCTTCTTT
TRBV5-5	TRBD2	.	TRBJ2-3	CASSSTSPAELYTQYF	TGTGCCAGCAGCTCGACTAGCCCGGCGGAGCTTTATACGCAGTATTTT